One and the same sample provided the 20 T cell receptor beta chains below, sequenced in a study of T cell responses to AZD1222 COVID-19 vaccine (dated by TCRdb to 2020 to 2023). Library preparation was by the immunoSEQ multiplex PCR assay. What TCRdb holds here is the immuneACCESS table cut down to in-frame rearrangements. Part of the clones is not present; checked against another copy, under half of the missing clones reflect an unresolved V gene, and the others are unexplained. The sample profile shows fewer than 200,000 clones; 87% of them were found once. The top ten clonotypes cover around 1% of the sample. The sample's time point, from its label and the paper: about 28 days (+/-7) after the second vaccine dose. Specimen: peripheral blood, collected 28 days after the second AZD1222 dose. The source is an adult who received the AZD1222 COVID-19 vaccine.

The J gene is TRBJ1-2, the V gene TRBV12-3 or TRBV12-4; D not certain. This CDR3 is 11 amino acids long. V gave up 4 bases and J gave up 5 bases, with 5 bases separating them. The CDR3 sequence is CASSSVYGYTF. The CDR3 coding sequence is TGTGCCAGCAGTTCGGTTTATGGCTACACCTTC.

The chain employs TRBV29-1 and TRBJ1-1, with 7 bases lining up with TRBD1. The CDR3 is 15 residues long. The germline V gene has CDR1 SQVTM and CDR2 ANQGSEA. Trimming removed 0 bases from V and 0 bases from J; junction bases left unmatched: 4. As DNA, the CDR3 is TGCAGCGTTGAAGAGCGACAGGGCATGAACACTGAAGCTTTCTTT. It codes for CSVEERQGMNTEAFF. Together with reference TRBV29-1 and TRBJ1-1, the CDR3 gives the full variable domain: SAVISQKPSRDICQRGTSLTIQCQVDSQVTMMFWYRQQPGQSLTLIATANQGSEATYESGFVIDKFPISRPNLTFSTLTVSNMSPEDSSIYLCSVEERQGMNTEAFFGQGTRLTVV.

In its sample, this clone was seen once. This chain joins TRBV2 and TRBJ1-1, with D hard to call. Trimming stripped 3 bases from V and 6 bases from J, with 14 bases between. The CDR3 runs 14 residues. Germline CDR1 and CDR2: SNHLY and FYNNEI. The CDR3 spells CASSDPGDGPEAFF. CDR3 nucleotide sequence: TGTGCCAGCAGTGACCCAGGTGATGGTCCTGAAGCTTTCTTT.

The chain has TRBV12-3 or TRBV12-4 and TRBJ1-1; D is unclear. This CDR3 is built from 13 residues. V gave up 3 bases and J gave up 1 base, with 6 bases separating them. The CDR3 nucleotides read TGTGCCAGCAGTTTGATGCGGAACACTGAAGCTTTCTTT. Amino acids: CASSLMRNTEAFF.

This chain links TRBV5-1 with TRBJ1-2; 7 bases fit TRBD1. The V gene's germline CDR1 is SGHRS and CDR2 YFSETQ. Losses at the gene ends were 5 bases for V and 8 bases for J; bases not matched to a gene: 12. This CDR3 has 14 residues. This chain's CDR3 is CASSRTRGEWGYTF. The CDR3 DNA sequence: TGCGCCAGCAGTCGGACCAGGGGGGAATGGGGCTACACCTTC.

The chain couples TRBV14 to TRBJ2-7, with 7 bases identical to TRBD2. J gave up 4 bases and V 4 bases, and 4 bases lay outside the gene matches. The CDR3 length is 13 residues. The V gene's germline CDR1 is SGHDN and CDR2 FVKESK. CDR3 amino acids: CASSRAGSYEQYF. The CDR3 nucleotides are TGTGCCAGCAGCCGAGCGGGGTCTTACGAGCAGTACTTC.

This sequence joins TRBV18 and TRBJ1-4; 8 bases align to TRBD1. The CDR3 totals 18 residues. The germline V gene encodes CDR1 KGHSH and CDR2 LQKENI. After removal of 6 bases from V and 0 bases from J, the junction contained 12 bases not matched to a gene. CDR3: CASSPRTGLRATNEKLFF. The CDR3, as DNA: TGTGCCAGCTCGCCTAGGACAGGGTTGAGAGCAACTAATGAAAAACTGTTTTTT.

The chain carries TRBV4-3 and TRBJ1-2, with D hard to call. The CDR3 extends over 14 amino acids. The germline CDR1 and CDR2 sequences are LGHNA and YSLEER. Trimming took 4 bases from V and 3 from J, leaving 12 bases between them. The CDR3 region is CASSPTQTHYGYTF. CDR3 DNA sequence: TGCGCCAGCAGCCCTACTCAGACCCACTATGGCTACACCTTC.

This sequence joins TRBV19 and TRBJ2-7; 7 nucleotides line up with TRBD1. This CDR3 spans 14 amino acids. V trimming: 5 bases; J trimming: 6 bases; junction bases outside the gene matches: 10. Germline values: CDR1 LNHDA, CDR2 SQIVND (reference sequence). CDR3 in DNA: TGTGCCAGTAGTTTAACCTACAGGGGAAGCGAGCAGTACTTC. Translation: CASSLTYRGSEQYF. The whole variable domain, filled in from reference TRBV19 and TRBJ2-7, reads DGGITQSPKYLFRKEGQNVTLSCEQNLNHDAMYWYRQDPGQGLRLIYYSQIVNDFQKGDIAEGYSVSREKKESFPLTVTSAQKNPTAFYLCASSLTYRGSEQYFGPGTRLTVT.

The chain couples TRBV5-1 to TRBJ1-6; 7 nucleotides line up with TRBD1. The CDR3 runs 15 residues. The germline V gene encodes CDR1 SGHRS and CDR2 YFSETQ. The V segment lost 4 bases and the J segment 8 bases; nucleotides outside the gene matches: 9. CDR3 loop: CASSPMQGGYSPLHF. CDR3 nucleotide sequence: TGCGCCAGCAGCCCGATGCAGGGGGGTTATTCACCCCTCCACTTT.

This clone was recorded a few times. The V call is TRBV6-1, the J call TRBJ1-3; D is uncertain. Germline V lookup: CDR1 MNHNS, CDR2 SASEGT. The CDR3 totals 14 residues. V lost 1 base to trimming and J lost 0 bases, with 4 bases between them. The DNA of the CDR3 is TGTGCCAGCAGTGAAGGGTCCTCTGGAAACACCATATATTTT. Its protein product is CASSEGSSGNTIYF.

The rearrangement joins TRBV5-1 to TRBJ2-1; 9 nucleotides line up with TRBD1. Losses at the gene ends were 1 base for V and 9 bases for J; bases not matched to a gene: 11. CDR3 length: 16 amino acids. Germline loops: CDR1 SGHRS, CDR2 YFSETQ. The CDR3 here is CASSLFTGGNSAEQFF. DNA of the CDR3: TGCGCCAGCAGCTTGTTTACAGGGGGCAATTCGGCTGAGCAGTTCTTC.

The chain links TRBV27 to TRBJ2-6; D gene ambiguous. With 2 bases removed from V and 0 bases from J, the gap between germline ends came to 5 bases. The CDR3 is 15 residues long. Per the germline V gene, CDR1 is MNHEY and CDR2 is SMNVEV (reference sequence). In DNA form, the CDR3 reads TGTGCCAGCAGTTTAAGTTACTCTGGGGCCAACGTCCTGACTTTC. The encoded protein is CASSLSYSGANVLTF. Based on the CDR3 plus reference TRBV27 and TRBJ2-6, the full variable domain is EAQVTQNPRYLITVTGKKLTVTCSQNMNHEYMSWYRQDPGLGLRQIYYSMNVEVTDKGDVPEGYKVSRKEKRNFPLILESPSPNQTSLYFCASSLSYSGANVLTFGAGSRLTVL.

The gene calls are TRBV19 and TRBJ2-2; D is perhaps TRBD1 (6 bases). The length of the CDR3 is 14 residues. Germline V CDR1 and CDR2: LNHDA, SQIVND (reference sequence). The V end was cut by 6 bases, the J end by 5 bases, with 13 bases between. CDR3 sequence: CASSVLGQTGELFF. CDR3 DNA sequence: TGTGCCAGTAGCGTTTTAGGACAGACCGGGGAGCTGTTTTTT.

V usage is TRBV19 and J usage is TRBJ1-5; D not certain. V was cut by 0 bases and J by 11 bases, with 20 bases left in between. Germline V CDR1 and CDR2: LNHDA, SQIVND (reference sequence). The CDR3 loop spans 16 amino acids. The chain's CDR3 is CASSIDKGTFELSQHF. The CDR3 nucleotides are TGTGCCAGTAGTATAGATAAAGGCACCTTCGAACTGTCCCAGCATTTT.

The CDR3 DNA reads as TGCGCCAGCATTTTGACAGGGCAGGTAGATACGCAGTATTTT. Translating it yields CASILTGQVDTQYF. The genes are TRBV10-1 and TRBJ2-3; 7 nucleotides match TRBD1. The ends lost 7 bases at V and 5 bases at J; junction bases unmatched: 9. Per the germline V gene, CDR1 is WNHNN and CDR2 is SYGVQD (reference sequence). This CDR3 is 14 amino acids long.

This chain joins TRBV5-5 and TRBJ1-2, with a weak D call TRBD1 (5 bases). The V end was cut by 0 bases, the J end by 7 bases, with 13 bases between. The CDR3 totals 14 residues. In germline, CDR1 is SGHKS, CDR2 YYEKEE (reference sequence). The CDR3 DNA sequence: TGTGCCAGCAGCTTGGGGGCGGACACGGGTGGCTACACCTTC. The encoded protein is CASSLGADTGGYTF.

The genes are TRBV5-5 and TRBJ2-7; D unclear. V lost 4 bases to trimming and J lost 5 bases, with 7 bases between them. The CDR3 covers 11 residues. Germline V gives CDR1 SGHKS, CDR2 YYEKEE (reference sequence). In DNA, the CDR3 is TGTGCCAGCAGCCTTAACCACGAGCAGTACTTC. Its translation is CASSLNHEQYF.

CDR3: CASSSADRGGDTQYF. The CDR3 coding sequence is TGTGCCAGCAGCTCGGCCGACAGGGGGGGAGATACGCAGTATTTT. The chain carries TRBV7-8 and TRBJ2-3; 9 bases are shared with TRBD1. Germline CDR1 and CDR2: SGHVS and FQNEAQ. This CDR3 is built from 15 residues. The ends lost 4 bases at V and 5 bases at J; junction bases unmatched: 7.

The chain recombines TRBV15 with TRBJ1-5; 11 bases are shared with TRBD1. Germline V CDR1 and CDR2: LNHNV, YYDKDF (reference sequence). The CDR3 contains 17 residues. Trimming removed 1 base from V and 6 bases from J; junction bases left unmatched: 8. CDR3: CATSRGPLDRGPQPQHF. The DNA of the CDR3 is TGTGCCACCAGCAGAGGACCTCTGGACAGGGGGCCTCAGCCCCAGCATTTT.